This T cell receptor beta chain was sequenced in a study of T cells in Graves' hyperthyroidism and ophthalmopathy. This clonotype was observed at least ten times. The investigators amplified TCR beta CDR3 regions from RNA transcripts. Carried out on the TCR CDR3, a first-round RT-PCR used the HTBI primer set. Using its own MiXCR run on the multiplex PCR reads, TCRdb lists one record per CDR3 protein. The data contain about 400,000 distinct CDR3 sequences, 11% to 15% of them singletons. V gave up 0 bases and J gave up 8 bases; unmatched junction bases: 5. The CDR3 is 14 residues long. Germline CDR1 is MNHNS and CDR2 is SASEGT.

The receptor's source is a man aged 50 to 59 with Graves' ophthalmopathy. J is TRBJ1-2 and V is TRBV6-1, with 8 bases identical to TRBD1. The sample comprised blood. In DNA form, the CDR3 reads TGTGCCAGCAGTGAAGCGTGGACAGGGAACGGCTACACCTTC. Translated: CASSEAWTGNGYTF.